This TCR beta chain was found in a study of chronic HIV infection and antiretroviral therapy (dated by TCRdb to about 2015). There are many counts of this clonotype. Its antigen specificity is not known. One base away there is no much larger clone; base qualities are not given. A distance of 7 bases separates the germline ends of V and J, which lose 0 bases and 4 bases respectively. Taken from cysteine to phenylalanine, the CDR3 has 13 residues. Only the CDR3 part of the read is kept: 39 bases, read in frame from the first base. Based on the germline V gene (reference sequence), the CDR1 and CDR2 sequences are SEHNR and FQNEAQ. The library was built by means of 5' RACE. The run used an Illumina MiSeq. TCRdb ran its own pipeline on the public reads, namely fastp trimming at Q25 and MiXCR clone calling, and kept in-frame beta chains. Entries are consolidated by CDR3 protein sequence, retaining the most common genes and DNA. The sample yields 25,000 to 35,000 distinct CDR3 sequences; about 9.7% were counted once. The ten largest clones represent more than 2% of the sample.

This TCR derives from an adult who had HIV and had not received antiretroviral therapy, or was an uninfected healthy control (not recorded which). The rearranged segments are TRBV7-9 and TRBJ2-7; D gene: possibly TRBD2, on 5 matching bases. The material sequenced was peripheral blood. The CDR3: CASSLAGVYEQYF. The DNA reads TGTGCCAGCAGCTTAGCGGGAGTTTACGAGCAGTACTTC.